This TCR beta chain originates from a study of T cells expressing NK-cell markers. No DNA is given; TCRdb re-called the 5' RACE reads and lists each CDR3 protein once. The table counts about 260,000 distinct CDR3 sequences; around 4% lies in the top ten. CDR1 is SGHRS and CDR2 is YFSETQ in the germline V gene. The CDR3 length is 14 residues. This clonotype originated in a woman between 18 and 69 years old in good health. The material sequenced was blood T cells: a sorted CD56 or NKG2C T cell subset, CD4+ or CD8+ T cells, or bulk PBMC T cells (not recorded which). The V call is TRBV5-1, the J call TRBJ2-2; TCRdb picks TRBD2, but there is no DNA to check that call. CDR3 residues: CASSSIVGPGELFF.